Included here is one T cell receptor beta chain sequence, with context. Its antigen specificity is not known. It has no much larger one-base neighbor in the sample; base qualities were not kept. The cohort comprised around 700 healthy bone marrow donors. Cohort members were all nominally healthy when sampled, although unrecorded immune exposures were likely present. The donor was CMV seronegative and belonged to the group of 352 seronegative cohort members. A peripheral blood sample was collected from each donor, and TCR beta sequencing was performed on peripheral blood mononuclear cells. The Qiagen DNeasy Blood Extraction Kit was used to extract genomic DNA from the blood cell samples. The germline V gene supplies CDR1 SGHTA and CDR2 FQGNSA. The CDR3 goes from the cysteine to the phenylalanine over 16 residues. The only DNA kept is the CDR3, 48 bases in frame from the first base. Trimming costs V 1 base and J 1 base, and their ends lie 13 bases apart.

The data belong to a study of cytomegalovirus exposure and HLA in healthy donors (dated by TCRdb to about 2017). Looking at the study overall: According to an earlier analysis of several hundred of the donors, about 190 million T cells yielded 90 million to 130 million unique TCR beta sequences and around 300 Gb of sequence data. The study used immunosequencing to profile the T cell repertoires of several hundred subjects and linked those repertoires to cytomegalovirus serostatus. The study combined high-throughput TCR immunosequencing, statistical association of individual TCRs with disease status, and machine learning to predict cytomegalovirus infection status. Besides the first cohort of roughly 660 subjects, a separate validation cohort made up of some 110 different subjects was used. Both class I and class II loci were covered by HLA typing, at four-digit resolution. An earlier analysis of some 500 of the donors applied high-throughput TCR beta sequencing to assess whether each TCR beta V gene segment acted as functional or pseudogenic. Roughly 300 gigabases of sequencing data and around 80 million unique TCR sequences made up an early release that covered some 640 HLA-typed donors. Of the roughly 400 genotyped donors, approximately 80% fell in the genetic ancestry cluster associated with self-reported Caucasian donors. The study aimed to test whether cataloging public T cell receptors could reveal signatures of past pathogen exposure. Typing coverage differed by locus: A, B, C, DRB1 and DQB1 were typed in about 620-640 donors, DQA1 in approximately 520, DPA1 in some 570, and DPB1 in just under 490. The later analysis used no new phenotypic data to find candidate immune exposures, relying instead on TCR beta sequences and their occurrence across donors. A later analysis re-analyzed previously published TCR beta repertoires from about 600 donors and added high-resolution HLA genotyping to study TCR occurrence patterns. Donor age, sex, ethnicity and CMV serostatus were compiled alongside the repertoire data. All discovery cohort repertoires had been generated on a single sequencing platform. Because of strong linkage in the cohort, five DR-DQ haplotypes were treated as single units for association and clustering. On average, around 240,000 unique TCR beta nucleotide sequences were sequenced per donor among about 400 genotyped donors of the cohort, with roughly 18% of those sequences being non-productive. A later genetic analysis used genome-wide SNP genotypes for about 55% of the 666 donors, treating that subset as a discovery cohort.

Study-wide conclusions, independent of this receptor: The authors suggested that the approach could potentially be generalized to other disease states and immunological phenotypes. A further reported finding was that TCR beta sequences accurately predicted the HLA-A and HLA-B alleles for most subjects in the first cohort. In an earlier analysis of some 640 of the donors, most TCR beta V segments were observed in productive rearrangements about 87% or about 30% of the time, broadly matching IMGT annotations. A later analysis reported that several top co-occurrence clusters appeared linked to parvovirus B19, influenza, CMV and Epstein-Barr virus. Correlated functional status among segregating V segments might be attributable to linkage disequilibrium, but an unknown experimental factor could not be ruled out. A total of 150 or so TCR beta chains were listed by the study as associated with cytomegalovirus. A later analysis found that most CMV-associated TCR beta chains appeared HLA-restricted, with HLA associations seemingly driven largely by CMV exposure. A cluster of highly shared sequence variants was judged likely to be a technical artifact of the sequencing pipeline. Specific HLA alleles were associated with more than 15,000 TCR beta sequences at a false discovery rate of 0.05 in a later analysis. For the cohort, immune exposure information was limited to CMV serostatus. A later analysis found that HLA-associated TCR beta chains were more clonally expanded and had lower generation probabilities than equally common non-associated chains. The presence/absence analyses assumed that sequencing depth was roughly uniform across donors, and that assumption may not be true. Assigning TCR associations to individual alleles was difficult when HLA alleles, especially DR and DQ, strongly co-occurred. Some IMGT-functional V segments, including TRBV6-2 and TRBV6-3, could not be told apart with the 87-base-pair reads, so those segments were excluded. The earlier analysis of a few hundred of the donors excluded 15 to 20 rarely observed V segments, including chromosome 9 orphons, because counts were too low. Most TCR sequences were observed very rarely across donors, whereas some public TCRs were present in many individuals. A later genetic analysis reported fewer N-insertions in productive TCRs among donors in an Asian-associated ancestry cluster than the approximately 700-donor mean. Cytomegalovirus status was reported to be diagnosed by the classifier with high specificity and sensitivity in both the original and validation cohorts. This cohort had only TCR beta chains sequenced, and the lack of alpha or paired-chain data limited which features could be detected. A later genetic analysis associated a missense DCLRE1C variant with V-gene and J-gene trimming of TCR beta chains, and an independent cohort replicated the association. Because some donors lacked HLA typing at each locus, the association tests relied only on the typed subset. In vitro tests confirmed that three of the cytomegalovirus-associated TCR beta chains recognize cytomegalovirus antigens. According to a later analysis, TCR association rates differed among HLA loci, with DRB1 alleles showing the most associated TCRs and HLA-C alleles showing the fewest.

The library came from the immunoSEQ multiplex PCR assay. For the multiplex PCR, a mixture combining 60 forward primers for TCR Vbeta segments and 13 reverse primers for TCR Jbeta segments was used. The CDR3 region of rearranged TCR beta genes was amplified from genomic DNA with a multiplex PCR assay. The amplified TCR beta libraries were sequenced on the Illumina HiSeq System as 87-base-pair reads. In the source study's methods: In a later analysis, roughly 80 million unique TCR beta chains were counted across the approximately 640 repertoires, and some 10 million of these chains were shared by at least two donors. A nearest-neighbor algorithm error-corrected the raw reads and collapsed the reads into unique sequences, merging closely related sequences to remove PCR and sequencing errors. CDR3 sequences were aligned to IMGT reference sequences to assign V, D and J gene segments. For a sequence to be retained, a match of at least six nucleotides was required to both a V gene segment and a J gene segment. A rearrangement was called productive if the CDR3 had no stop codons and remained in frame with V and J, and every other rearrangement was called non-productive. CDR3 was defined by IMGT convention, running from the second conserved V-encoded cysteine to the conserved J-encoded phenylalanine. The earlier analysis of about 590 of the donors excluded sequences that lacked an unambiguous match to a single V gene segment. In an earlier analysis of approximately 550 of the donors, V segments were called functional above 56.7% productive rearrangements and were called segregating when the between-donor standard deviation exceeded 5%. A statistical classification framework was built for diagnosing cytomegalovirus status from the catalog of TCR beta chain sequences. V and J gene assignment, in a later analysis, came from comparing TCR nucleotide sequences with IMGT/GENE-DB human TR gene sequences. A later analysis assigned CDR3 sequences and most-parsimonious VDJ recombination scenarios with the TCRdist pipeline. In a later analysis, each TCR beta chain was defined by its CDR3 amino acid sequence together with its V-gene family, and reads without a unique V-gene family were excluded. To address suspected cross-contamination and a sequencing artifact, a later analysis removed a few hundred highly shared, low-generation-probability nucleotide sequences. In a later analysis, a clonal expansion index for each public chain was calculated from normalized within-repertoire ranks of inferred template counts. In a later analysis, generation probabilities were computed using a VDJ recombination model fitted to out-of-frame rearrangements, and the results were checked against IGoR. A later analysis scored TCR-TCR, TCR-HLA and TCR-CMV co-occurrence with hypergeometric tests, applying a repertoire-size bias correction to TCR pairs. A later analysis estimated false discovery rates by permuting HLA or CMV assignments 20 times. In a later analysis, co-occurring TCRs were grouped using DBSCAN, with TCRdist sequence similarity added in when clustering inside HLA-allele-positive subsets. Co-occurrence clustering excluded repertoires with fewer than 30,000 or more than 120,000 public chains, plus five with anomalous nucleotide sharing. TCRdb's version of the immuneACCESS table is confined to in-frame rearrangements and falls short of the full clone set. An unresolved V gene accounts for under half of the shortfall where checked; the remainder is of unknown origin. The D gene and trimming were derived from the DNA, and the V and J assignments and clone size from that table. The sample records 95,000 to 150,000 clones, roughly 80% of which are singletons. Roughly 3.2% of the sample rests with the top ten.

Sequencing used PBMCs. The chain couples TRBV7-2 to TRBJ1-2, with the D gene uncertain. This TCR came from a man between 25 and 39 years old in good health and CMV-seronegative. The CDR3 protein is CASSLGAGKSNYGYTF. The DNA is as follows: TGTGCCAGCAGCTTAGGGGCCGGTAAAAGTAACTATGGCTACACCTTC.